This T cell receptor beta chain appears in the sequencing data of a study of regulatory T cells in long-lasting Graves disease. Study-wide results and limits: Among the persistent patients, 2,500 to 3,000 public clonotypes were shared, more than the 750 to 1,000 shared among new patients.

CDR1 is MGHRA and CDR2 is YSYEKL in the germline V gene. CDR3 length: 15 residues. Deletions cut 5 bases from V and 6 bases from J, with 18 bases between. The table lists this clonotype with a few counts. Its antigen is not known. Time point meaning: newly diagnosed GD, antithyroid drugs for less than 3 months. Construction of the TCR library relied on RNA isolated from PBMCs. Patients came through an endocrinology department, and that department was in Xi'an, China. According to the study, TCR beta libraries were built with iRepertoire HTBI primers and CDR3-region Arm-PCR. TCRdb itself ran the multiplex PCR reads through MiXCR, one entry per CDR3 protein. The sample yields 410,000 or so distinct CDR3 sequences, 15% seen once. The sample also formed part of further work on T cells in Graves' hyperthyroidism and ophthalmopathy.

V gene TRBV4-1 combines with J gene TRBJ2-3; tentative D call: TRBD1 (5 bases). The clonotype comes from a woman in her twenties or thirties with Graves disease. The sequencing here drew on peripheral blood mononuclear cells (PBMCs), taken at new diagnosis, from a patient treated with antithyroid drugs. CDR3 bases: TGCGCCAGCAGCAGATCCCAGGGATATGGCGATACGCAGTATTTT. Translation gives CASSRSQGYGDTQYF.